This T cell receptor beta chain appears in the sequencing data of a study of T-cell memory formation after mild COVID-19. Study background: Largely donor-specific TCR clusters were found. Study-wide results and caveats: Day 15 to 85 contracting clones showed balanced CD4/CD8; day 15 to 37 expanders favored CD4+. Researchers could not confirm that second-wave clones peaking on day 37 targeted SARS-CoV-2. Cross-reactive memory appears to have joined, as suggested by some responding clones showing up in pre-infection memory.

TCRdb re-analysed the 5' RACE reads in MiXCR, keeping a single row per CDR3 protein. The table has around 180,000 distinct CDR3 sequences, under 20% seen once. CDR1 and CDR2 from the germline V gene are DFQATT and SNEGSKA (reference sequence). V lost 5 bases and J 0 bases, leaving 11 bases between the germline ends. The CDR3 loop spans 15 amino acids. There are a few counts of this clonotype. The antigen remains unidentified. Sequencing was performed on PBMCs or a T cell subset sorted from them (not recorded which). This sequence joins TRBV20-1 and TRBJ1-6, with D maybe TRBD1 (5 bases). The receptor was derived from an adult woman who had mild COVID-19 (a few samples of this study predate the infection). Cell type and time point are not known. CDR3 bases: TGCAGTGCTGTGAGACAGAGCTCCTATAATTCACCCCTCCACTTT. It is translated as CSAVRQSSYNSPLHF.